This T cell receptor (beta chain) stems from a study of blood T cell repertoires in COVID-19. Background on the study: COVID-19 samples collected from the United States, Italy and Spain covered acute and convalescent phases. PBMCs, B-cell-depleted T cells, or T cells were the source of the cDNA or gDNA that made up the material.

As processed by the authors: The authors estimated nucleated cell counts from reference gene primer amplification. Profiled with immunoSEQ multiplex PCR; TCRdb holds only in-frame clones, not every one. V, J and clone size are those of that table, while D and trimming were read from the DNA. The sample includes around 56,000 clones, over 70% of them seen just once. Germline V gene data show CDR1 as MNHEY and CDR2 as SVGEGT. Trimming pared 7 bases from V and 10 bases from J, leaving 17 bases between. CDR3 size: 14 residues. This TCR came from a woman in her 70s with acute or convalescent COVID-19. The rearrangement uses TRBV6-2 or TRBV6-3 and TRBJ1-6, with D tentatively TRBD1 (6 bases). Sequencing input: peripheral blood. The CDR3 DNA reads as TGTGCCAGCACCCCAGGACAGCTTCCCTCACCCCTCCACTTT. This translates into CASTPGQLPSPLHF.